Presented here are 9 T cell receptor beta chains from one specimen sequenced in a study of blood T cell repertoires in COVID-19. TCRdb keeps only in-frame clones here, not all; method: immunoSEQ multiplex PCR. The sample has around 64,000 clones, 65% to 85% seen once. Sequenced: PBMCs or T cells enriched from blood (not recorded which). The source is an older woman who had been exposed to COVID-19.

This clone was detected a few times. This chain uses TRBV2 with TRBJ1-2, with a tentative D call TRBD1 (6 bases). Trimming stripped 2 bases from V and 6 bases from J, with 10 bases between. The CDR3 totals 13 residues. Germline CDR1 and CDR2: SNHLY and FYNNEI. The CDR3 region has the DNA TGTGCCAGCAGTGAAAGCGACAGGCATGGCTACACCTTC. Protein product: CASSESDRHGYTF. Supplemented by reference TRBV2 and TRBJ1-2, the full variable domain reads EPEVTQTPSHQVTQMGQEVILRCVPISNHLYFYWYRQILGQKVEFLVSFYNNEISEKSEIFDDQFSVERPDGSNFTLKIRSTKLEDSAMYFCASSESDRHGYTFGSGTRLTVV.

V usage is TRBV10-2 and J usage is TRBJ2-7, with TRBD1 matching 7 bases. Germline V CDR1 and CDR2: WSHSY, SAAADI. With 2 bases clipped from V and 8 bases from J, the junction kept 6 bases outside the gene matches. This CDR3 contains 13 residues. The CDR3 reads CASSEPGQVQQYF. Written as DNA, the CDR3 is TGCGCCAGCAGTGAGCCCGGACAGGTCCAGCAGTACTTC.

This clone was counted only a few times. This sequence joins TRBV19 and TRBJ2-1; 7 positions match TRBD2. Germline trimming cut 9 bases from V and 6 bases from J; bases unmatched to any gene: 14. CDR3 length: 15 amino acids. Per germline, CDR1 LNHDA and CDR2 SQIVND (reference sequence). The CDR3 region is CASDKPGGEGNEQFF. The CDR3 DNA is TGTGCCAGCGATAAACCTGGCGGGGAGGGCAATGAGCAGTTCTTC.

DNA for the CDR3: TGTGCCAGCAGCTCACAGGGTAACTATGGCTACACCTTC. This encodes CASSSQGNYGYTF. The rearrangement links TRBV28 to TRBJ1-2; maybe TRBD1 (6 bases). The length of the CDR3 is 13 residues. V lost 6 bases and J 1 base, leaving 9 bases between the germline ends. In germline, CDR1 is MDHEN, CDR2 SYDVKM.

This clone was seen a handful of times. This rearrangement joins TRBV7-2 to TRBJ2-5; D perhaps matches TRBD2 (6 bases). Germline V CDR1 and CDR2: SGHTA, FQGNSA. V lost 5 bases, J lost 6 bases, and 13 bases lay in between. CDR3 length equals 13 residues. The CDR3 nucleotides are TGTGCCAGCAGCCTACGGGCGGGAAAGACCCAGTACTTC. This codes for CASSLRAGKTQYF.

This clone was found a few times. The chain carries TRBV7-9 and TRBJ2-1; D might be TRBD2 (7 bases). Per germline, CDR1 SEHNR and CDR2 FQNEAQ (reference sequence). Trimming removed 3 bases at V and 6 bases at J, with 15 bases between. The CDR3 runs to 15 residues. CDR3 sequence (DNA): TGTGCCAGCAGCTTGAACCGGGGGGCGGTCAATGAGCAGTTCTTC. Its translation is CASSLNRGAVNEQFF.

The J gene is TRBJ2-7, the V gene TRBV30; D is ambiguous. CDR1 and CDR2 (germline): GTSNPN, SVGIG (reference sequence). This CDR3 comprises 14 residues. Trimming removed 0 bases from V and 5 bases from J, with 14 bases in between. Written as DNA, the CDR3 is TGTGCCTGGAGTGTACCTAGGTTTCGCGACGAGCAGTACTTC. It codes for CAWSVPRFRDEQYF.

The chain carries TRBV5-1 and TRBJ1-3; TRBD1 aligns across 8 bases. The CDR3 covers 19 residues. The V gene's germline CDR1 is SGHRS and CDR2 YFSETQ. V lost 0 bases, J lost 0 bases, and 11 bases stayed unmatched. The CDR3 nucleotides are TGCGCCAGCAGCTTGGGTTCAGGGGGCTCTCTCAGCTCTGGAAACACCATATATTTT. Translated: CASSLGSGGSLSSGNTIYF.

The rearrangement joins TRBV12-3 or TRBV12-4 to TRBJ1-6; the D gene is possibly TRBD1 (5 bases). The CDR3 runs 13 residues. Trimming removed 2 bases from V and 11 bases from J, with 10 bases in between. The CDR3 coding sequence is TGTGCCAGCAGTTTAATTACGGGGGCACCCCTCCACTTT. Amino acid sequence: CASSLITGAPLHF.